This T cell receptor beta chain is drawn from a study of T cells after yellow fever vaccination. The wider study: Researchers used SMART-Seq v4 Ultra Low Input to prepare fractions that had low cell numbers.

TCRdb passed the 5' RACE reads through MiXCR, listing each CDR3 protein once. Of hundreds of thousands of distinct CDR3 sequences in the sample, approximately 13% are singletons; the top ten hold 11% to 15%. In its sample, this clonotype was seen a few times. The antigen is undetermined. General study findings and limits: The booster response re-showed most primary clones: more than 95% CD4, more than 70% CD8. A small proportion of clonotypes was detected in both the CD4 and CD8 compartments.

The CDR3 spans 14 residues. CDR1 is SGHTA, CDR2 FQGNSA, per germline. Trimming stripped 2 bases from V and 4 bases from J, with 10 bases between. The specimen was PBMCs, collected on the day of the yellow fever booster vaccination. V and J are TRBV7-2 and TRBJ2-3; D is ambiguous. The receptor was isolated from a young man who received the YFV17D yellow fever vaccine. In nucleotides, the CDR3 is TGTGCCAGCAGCTTACTCATACCGGCAGATACGCAGTATTTT. This translates into CASSLLIPADTQYF.